A selection of T cell receptor beta chains follows, all from one sample in a study of blood T cells in healthy people across ages. TCRdb passed the 5' RACE reads through MiXCR, listing each CDR3 protein once. The sample consists of roughly 500,000 distinct CDR3 sequences, roughly 28% of them appearing once. Sequencing input: blood. These receptors were taken from a woman in her 70s in good health. The CDR3 runs from the conserved cysteine through the conserved F or W. A D gene is named only where the DNA matches it firmly. Size is stated for part of the rows, as once, few or many counts, or as a class when the clone is expanded.

CDR3 protein: CASSQPPGTYPYNEQFF
CDR3 DNA: TGCGCCAGCAGCCAACCGCCCGGGACTTACCCCTACAATGAGCAGTTCTTC
D gene: -
J gene: TRBJ2-1
clone size: -
V gene: TRBV4-1

CDR3 protein: CASREGPLRTGELFF
CDR3 DNA: TGTGCCAGCAGGGAGGGGCCCCTGAGGACCGGGGAGCTGTTTTTT
D gene: -
J gene: TRBJ2-2
clone size: -
V gene: TRBV6-1

CDR3 protein: CASSATATNEKLFF
CDR3 DNA: TGTGCCAGCTCTGCGACAGCAACTAATGAAAAACTGTTTTTT
D gene: -
J gene: TRBJ1-4
clone size: many
V gene: TRBV7-2

CDR3 protein: CATSFGAFTYEQYF
CDR3 DNA: TGTGCCACCTCCTTCGGGGCTTTTACCTACGAGCAGTACTTC
D gene: -
J gene: TRBJ2-7
clone size: -
V gene: TRBV6-4

CDR3 protein: CASSPDANYGYTF
CDR3 DNA: TGCGCCAGCAGCCCCGACGCTAACTATGGCTACACCTTC
D gene: -
J gene: TRBJ1-2
clone size: -
V gene: TRBV5-1

CDR3 protein: CASSLTVVASGSATYEQYF
CDR3 DNA: TGTGCCAGCAGCTTAACCGTAGTGGCTAGCGGGTCAGCTACCTACGAGCAGTACTTC
D gene: TRBD2
J gene: TRBJ2-7
clone size: few
V gene: TRBV7-2

CDR3 protein: CASRGTSGVFTGELFF
CDR3 DNA: TGTGCCAGCAGGGGGACTAGCGGGGTTTTCACCGGGGAGCTGTTTTTT
D gene: TRBD2
J gene: TRBJ2-2
clone size: -
V gene: TRBV3-1

CDR3 protein: CASKGAAKWETQYF
CDR3 DNA: TGTGCCAGCAAAGGGGCCGCTAAGTGGGAGACCCAGTACTTC
D gene: -
J gene: TRBJ2-5
clone size: many
V gene: TRBV6-5

CDR3 protein: CSVEENYGYTF
CDR3 DNA: TGCAGCGTTGAGGAAAACTATGGCTACACCTTC
D gene: -
J gene: TRBJ1-2
clone size: many
V gene: TRBV29-1

CDR3 protein: CSVGHGYNEQFF
CDR3 DNA: TGCAGCGTTGGTCACGGATACAATGAGCAGTTCTTC
D gene: -
J gene: TRBJ2-1
clone size: -
V gene: TRBV29-1

CDR3 protein: CASSQESRGNTIYF
CDR3 DNA: TGTGCCAGCAGCCAAGAGTCAAGGGGAAACACCATATATTTT
D gene: -
J gene: TRBJ1-3
clone size: -
V gene: TRBV3-1

CDR3 protein: CAWTKLGTPGKKLFF
CDR3 DNA: TGTGCCTGGACTAAATTGGGGACCCCGGGTAAAAAACTGTTTTTT
D gene: -
J gene: TRBJ1-4
clone size: -
V gene: TRBV30

CDR3 protein: CASTPQGGSEAFF
CDR3 DNA: TGTGCCAGCACCCCACAGGGAGGGAGTGAAGCTTTCTTT
D gene: -
J gene: TRBJ1-1
clone size: -
V gene: TRBV12-3/TRBV12-4

CDR3 protein: CASGRRVESSYEQYF
CDR3 DNA: TGTGCCAGCGGCCGGCGAGTTGAAAGCTCCTACGAGCAGTACTTC
D gene: -
J gene: TRBJ2-7
clone size: -
V gene: TRBV7-2

CDR3 protein: CASSVGPGQTNEKLFF
CDR3 DNA: TGTGCCAGCAGCGTAGGTCCGGGACAAACTAATGAAAAACTGTTTTTT
D gene: -
J gene: TRBJ1-4
clone size: many
V gene: TRBV7-9

CDR3 protein: CASSVGHSTNEKLFF
CDR3 DNA: TGTGCCAGCAGCGTGGGACACTCAACTAATGAAAAACTGTTTTTT
D gene: -
J gene: TRBJ1-4
clone size: few
V gene: TRBV7-9

CDR3 protein: CSVGTGVPYEQYF
CDR3 DNA: TGCAGCGTTGGGACAGGGGTGCCCTACGAGCAGTACTTC
D gene: TRBD1
J gene: TRBJ2-7
clone size: -
V gene: TRBV29-1

CDR3 protein: CASSLTVWNTEAFF
CDR3 DNA: TGTGCCAGCAGCTTGACCGTTTGGAACACTGAAGCTTTCTTT
D gene: -
J gene: TRBJ1-1
clone size: -
V gene: TRBV9

CDR3 protein: CASSLSGEGNTIYF
CDR3 DNA: TGCGCCAGCAGCTTGTCAGGGGAAGGGAACACCATATATTTT
D gene: -
J gene: TRBJ1-3
clone size: few
V gene: TRBV5-1

CDR3 protein: CASSFGSRVSGQPQHF
CDR3 DNA: TGTGCCAGCAGCTTTGGTTCCAGGGTATCGGGTCAGCCCCAGCATTTT
D gene: -
J gene: TRBJ1-5
clone size: -
V gene: TRBV7-2

CDR3 protein: CATSGSGDNEQFF
CDR3 DNA: TGTGCCACCAGTGGTAGCGGGGACAATGAGCAGTTCTTC
D gene: TRBD2
J gene: TRBJ2-1
clone size: few
V gene: TRBV24-1